One and the same sample provided the 17 T cell receptor beta chains below, sequenced in a study of T cell changes during pregnancy in multiple sclerosis. Profiling relied on immunoSEQ multiplex PCR, and the TCRdb table lists in-frame clones only, not all of them. The profile shows some 17,000 clones, around 96% of them singletons. The sequencing here drew on peripheral blood, taken in the third trimester of pregnancy. The origin of the receptors is a female donor with multiple sclerosis, enrolled in a pregnancy study.

The V call is TRBV5-1, the J call TRBJ1-1, with 10 nucleotides matching TRBD1. Germline trimming cut 6 bases from V and 4 bases from J; bases unmatched to any gene: 12. Germline assignment: CDR1 SGHRS and CDR2 YFSETQ. CDR3 length equals 16 residues. The CDR3 loop reads CASKNRTGGGGTEAFF. The CDR3 DNA reads as TGCGCCAGCAAAAACCGGACAGGGGGAGGTGGCACTGAAGCTTTCTTT.

The gene calls are TRBV28 and TRBJ1-1, with 7 bases fitting TRBD1. Germline CDR1 is MDHEN and CDR2 is SYDVKM. V trimming: 3 bases; J trimming: 2 bases; junction bases outside the gene matches: 9. The CDR3 is made up of 16 amino acids. Written as DNA, the CDR3 is TGTGCCAGCAGTTTTTATACGGGACAGCTAAACACTGAAGCTTTCTTT. Its protein is CASSFYTGQLNTEAFF.

This chain joins TRBV9 and TRBJ1-1, with D unclear. The germline V and J ends were trimmed by 0 bases and 1 base, with 13 bases remaining between them. This CDR3 is built from 16 residues. The germline V gene has CDR1 SGDLS and CDR2 YYNGEE. CDR3 region: CASSVGGKPGNTEAFF. CDR3 nucleotides: TGTGCCAGCAGCGTAGGAGGGAAACCGGGGAACACTGAAGCTTTCTTT.

The chain combines TRBV4-1 with TRBJ1-1, with D tentatively TRBD1 (5 bases). Between the trimmed V and J ends, which lost 0 bases and 5 bases, there was a span of 13 bases. This CDR3 comprises 15 residues. CDR1 MGHRA and CDR2 YSYEKL come from the germline V gene. CDR3 coding DNA: TGCGCCAGCAGCCAAGACGGGGGGGGAGGTACTGAAGCTTTCTTT. This codes for CASSQDGGGGTEAFF.

This chain links TRBV4-1 with TRBJ2-3; 8 bases align to TRBD1. CDR1 is MGHRA, CDR2 YSYEKL, per germline. V was pared by 5 bases and J by 8 bases, with 9 bases of the junction left unmatched. This CDR3 region has 14 residues. The CDR3, as DNA: TGCGCCAGCAGCTCCGGAACCGACAGGGGTACGCAGTATTTT. This gives the protein CASSSGTDRGTQYF.

The chain carries TRBV5-1 and TRBJ1-1; the match to TRBD1 covers 10 bases. Germline assignment: CDR1 SGHRS and CDR2 YFSETQ. The CDR3 is made up of 17 amino acids. V lost 3 bases, J lost 3 bases, and 11 bases stayed unmatched. CDR3 region: CASSSIRDRGKHTEAFF. The CDR3 region has the DNA TGCGCCAGCAGCTCCATCCGGGACAGGGGCAAACACACTGAAGCTTTCTTT. Full variable domain (missing parts from reference TRBV5-1 and TRBJ1-1): KAGVTQTPRYLIKTRGQQVTLSCSPISGHRSVSWYQQTPGQGLQFLFEYFSETQRNKGNFPGRFSGRQFSNSRSEMNVSTLELGDSALYLCASSSIRDRGKHTEAFFGQGTRLTVV.

This clone appeared once. CDR3 DNA: TGTGCCAGCAGATTTGGCGGGAGATCTTACAATGAGCAGTTCTTC. Protein: CASRFGGRSYNEQFF. The V gene is TRBV28, the J gene TRBJ2-1; 7 bases align to TRBD2. The J segment lost 4 bases and the V segment lost 6 bases, leaving 9 bases of the junction unmatched. Germline V gives CDR1 MDHEN, CDR2 SYDVKM. The CDR3 covers 15 residues.

V and J are TRBV11-3 and TRBJ1-6; TRBD1 is a possible D gene (5 bases). CDR1 and CDR2 from the germline V gene are SGHNT and YENEEA. The CDR3 totals 15 residues. V gave up 1 base and J gave up 8 bases, with 12 bases separating them. The CDR3 nucleotides are TGTGCCAGCAGCTTAGGCCAGGGCATTCATTCACCCCTCCACTTT. Translation: CASSLGQGIHSPLHF. The variable domain in full, with the rest retrieved from reference TRBV11-3 and TRBJ1-6, is EAGVVQSPRYKIIEKKQPVAFWCNPISGHNTLYWYLQNLGQGPELLIRYENEEAVDDSQLPKDRFSAERLKGVDSTLKIQPAELGDSAVYLCASSLGQGIHSPLHFGNGTRLTVT.

This sequence joins TRBV10-1 and TRBJ2-2; 7 nucleotides align to TRBD1. Trimming cost V 3 bases and J 2 bases; bases outside gene matches: 15. CDR1 is WNHNN, CDR2 SYGVQD, per germline (reference sequence). The CDR3 has 19 amino acids. The CDR3 spells CASSEGIWGTEKNTGELFF. The CDR3 DNA reads as TGCGCCAGCAGTGAAGGTATATGGGGGACAGAGAAAAACACCGGGGAGCTGTTTTTT.

This rearrangement joins TRBV14 to TRBJ2-2; 10 nucleotides align to TRBD2. CDR1 is SGHDN, CDR2 FVKESK, per germline. The CDR3 extends over 19 amino acids. V was clipped by 0 bases and J by 5 bases; unmatched bases: 12. The CDR3 nucleotides are TGTGCCAGCAGCCAAGAAATCCCTGGCCTAGCGGGAGCTACCGGGGAGCTGTTTTTT. Protein: CASSQEIPGLAGATGELFF. The whole variable domain, filled in from reference TRBV14 and TRBJ2-2, reads EAGVTQFPSHSVIEKGQTVTLRCDPISGHDNLYWYRRVMGKEIKFLLHFVKESKQDESGMPNNRFLAERTGGTYSTLKVQPAELEDSGVYFCASSQEIPGLAGATGELFFGEGSRLTVL.

This chain links TRBV14 with TRBJ2-3; D is perhaps TRBD2 (5 bases). CDR1 is SGHDN, CDR2 FVKESK, per germline. The CDR3 is 14 residues long. V lost 1 base and J 8 bases, leaving 13 bases between the germline ends. The DNA of the CDR3 is TGTGCCAGCAGCCAAGTTGTGGGCGAGGGTACGCAGTATTTT. This encodes CASSQVVGEGTQYF.

Here the CDR3 DNA reads TGTGCCAGCAGCCCCTTTAGCGATACGCAGTATTTT. This sequence encodes CASSPFSDTQYF. J is TRBJ2-3 and V is TRBV7-9; no reliable D call. This CDR3 has 12 amino acids. CDR1 is SEHNR and CDR2 is FQNEAQ in the germline V gene (reference sequence). V was shortened by 5 bases and J by 6 bases, with 9 bases between the two germline ends.

V and J are TRBV6-1 and TRBJ2-7, with 13 positions matching TRBD2. Trimming removed 8 bases from V and 3 bases from J; junction bases left unmatched: 1. Germline values: CDR1 MNHNS, CDR2 SASEGT. CDR3 size: 13 residues. CDR3 in DNA: TGTGCCAGCCGGACTAGCGGGAGCTACGAGCAGTACTTC. It is translated as CASRTSGSYEQYF.

This chain joins TRBV2 and TRBJ2-7; D possibly corresponds to TRBD2 (6 bases). The length of the CDR3 is 14 residues. CDR1 is SNHLY, CDR2 FYNNEI, per germline. Deletions cut 7 bases from V and 4 bases from J, with 17 bases between. CDR3 DNA sequence: TGTGCCAGCACCCTAACGGGAGCCCAATACGAGCAGTACTTC. The encoded protein is CASTLTGAQYEQYF. The variable domain in full, completed from reference TRBV2 and TRBJ2-7, reads EPEVTQTPSHQVTQMGQEVILRCVPISNHLYFYWYRQILGQKVEFLVSFYNNEISEKSEIFDDQFSVERPDGSNFTLKIRSTKLEDSAMYFCASTLTGAQYEQYFGPGTRLTVT.

This chain connects TRBV7-8 to TRBJ1-3, with D maybe TRBD1 (5 bases). CDR3 length: 16 residues. Germline V gene data show CDR1 as SGHVS and CDR2 as FQNEAQ. V lost 1 base, J lost 2 bases, and 12 bases lay in between. As DNA, the CDR3 is TGTGCCAGCAGCTTAGTCATGGGGCGAACTGGAAACACCATATATTTT. It encodes CASSLVMGRTGNTIYF.

A single count supports this clone. This chain joins TRBV29-1 and TRBJ2-1, with TRBD2 matching over 9 bases. CDR3 length: 15 amino acids. J gave up 0 bases and V 7 bases, and 7 bases lay outside the gene matches. The V gene's germline CDR1 is SQVTM and CDR2 ANQGSEA. This chain's CDR3 is CSGLTSGSSYNEQFF. CDR3 sequence (DNA): TGCAGCGGTCTGACTAGCGGCAGCTCCTACAATGAGCAGTTCTTC.

The chain recombines TRBV4-1 with TRBJ2-1, with D tentatively TRBD1 (5 bases). This CDR3 has 17 residues. V shed 0 bases and J shed 9 bases, with 21 bases lying between them. Germline V CDR1 and CDR2: MGHRA, YSYEKL. The CDR3 DNA reads as TGCGCCAGCAGCCAAGATGGGGCGGTCCGGCTTGTGGGTGAGCAGTTCTTC. Translated: CASSQDGAVRLVGEQFF.